This T cell receptor beta chain was found in a study of regulatory T cells in long-lasting Graves disease. Study results and limitations: Compared with new cases, persistent Graves' patients showed reduced TCR diversity.

This clonotype was recorded at least ten times. Antigen unknown. The CDR3 consists of 13 residues. From germline, CDR1 is KGHSH and CDR2 LQKENI. V was clipped by 7 bases and J by 3 bases; unmatched bases: 3. Time point: newly diagnosed GD, antithyroid drugs for less than 3 months. From RNA extracted from PBMCs, the TCR library was made. CDR3-region Arm-PCR and iRepertoire HTBI primers produced the TCR beta libraries. One entry per CDR3 protein, called by TCRdb with MiXCR from the multiplex PCR reads. The sample records a few hundred thousand distinct CDR3 sequences, approximately 15% being singletons. The sample also formed part of further work on T cells in Graves' hyperthyroidism and ophthalmopathy. That report adds: Thyroid ultrasound, orbital computed tomography, clinical symptoms, and serum thyroxine and TRAb underpinned diagnoses.

Here the sequenced sample was peripheral blood mononuclear cells (PBMCs), taken at new diagnosis, from a patient treated with antithyroid drugs. The chain employs TRBV18 and TRBJ2-5, with 9 bases aligning to TRBD1. The TCR was taken from a woman aged 45 to 65 with Graves disease. In DNA, the CDR3 is TGTGCCAGCTTACAGGGGGCCGAAGAGACCCAGTACTTC. Protein: CASLQGAEETQYF.